This T cell receptor beta chain was retrieved from a study of shared clonotypes between healthy human individuals. Overall study: CD4 naive and CD4 memory each took three plates per donor, while CD8 naive took two and CD8 memory one. Whole-study results and caveats: The represented genetic and exposure-history diversity was limited by the small number of donors. Clonotypes shared by all four sorted-subset donors had higher generation probabilities than non-shared clonotypes.

The CDR3 is made up of 13 amino acids. Germline V gene sequence: CDR1 MDHEN, CDR2 SYDVKM. V was shortened by 6 bases and J by 4 bases, with 12 bases between the two germline ends. Naive CD8 cells comprised CD45RO-negative, CCR7-positively selected cells, excluding terminally differentiated effector memory CD45RA+ cells. This clone was picked up a small number of times. Its antigen is undetermined. The repertoire was sequenced with immunoSEQ multiplex PCR; TCRdb's copy has only in-frame clones and lacks some. The data hold around 1.9 million clones, with about 93% observed a single time. The origin of this receptor is a man younger than 30 in good health. Some clones in this sample may be carry-over from other donors' samples. The J gene is TRBJ1-2, the V gene TRBV28; D gene uncertain. The specimen sequenced was naive CD8+ T cells from PBMCs. CDR3 sequence (DNA): TGTGCCAGCAGCCCCGGCCCACGCTATGGCTACACCTTC. This gives the protein CASSPGPRYGYTF.